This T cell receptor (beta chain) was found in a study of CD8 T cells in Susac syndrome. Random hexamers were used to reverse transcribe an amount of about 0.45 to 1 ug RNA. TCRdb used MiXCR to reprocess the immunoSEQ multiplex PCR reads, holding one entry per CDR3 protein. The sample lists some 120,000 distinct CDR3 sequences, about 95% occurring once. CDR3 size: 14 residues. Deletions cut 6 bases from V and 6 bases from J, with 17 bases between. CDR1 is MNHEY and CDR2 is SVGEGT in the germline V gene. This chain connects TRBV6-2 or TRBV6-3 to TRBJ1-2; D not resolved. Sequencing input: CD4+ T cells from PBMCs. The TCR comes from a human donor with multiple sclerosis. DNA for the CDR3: TGTGCCAGCAGCAATAAGCTAACGCGGGATGGCTACACCTTC. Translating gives CASSNKLTRDGYTF.